This T cell receptor (beta chain) is from a study of early T cells in non-severe SARS-CoV-2 infection. Study as a whole: Sequenced material consisted of bulk RNA (from unsorted whole blood), and chains were unpaired.

Attachment of unique molecular identifiers to individual cDNA molecules was performed. TCRdb analysed the 5' RACE reads with MiXCR anew, one entry per CDR3 protein. The table has 45,000 or so distinct CDR3 sequences, less than 7% seen once. The length of the CDR3 is 15 residues. V was cut by 7 bases and J by 3 bases, with 19 bases left in between. The germline V gene encodes CDR1 SGHAT and CDR2 FQNNGV. In this sample, this clonotype turned up a few times. Specimen: whole blood. This sequence joins TRBV11-2 and TRBJ2-7; D not certain. This clonotype originated in an adult who was a healthcare worker with PCR-confirmed SARS-CoV-2 infection or an uninfected control (not recorded which). CDR3 protein: CASTPPWARHYEQYF. CDR3 nucleotides: TGTGCCAGCACCCCTCCCTGGGCGAGGCACTACGAGCAGTACTTC. Complete variable domain (other parts from reference TRBV11-2 and TRBJ2-7): EAGVAQSPRYKIIEKRQSVAFWCNPISGHATLYWYQQILGQGPKLLIQFQNNGVVDDSQLPKDRFSAERLKGVDSTLKIQPAKLEDSAVYLCASTPPWARHYEQYFGPGTRLTVT.